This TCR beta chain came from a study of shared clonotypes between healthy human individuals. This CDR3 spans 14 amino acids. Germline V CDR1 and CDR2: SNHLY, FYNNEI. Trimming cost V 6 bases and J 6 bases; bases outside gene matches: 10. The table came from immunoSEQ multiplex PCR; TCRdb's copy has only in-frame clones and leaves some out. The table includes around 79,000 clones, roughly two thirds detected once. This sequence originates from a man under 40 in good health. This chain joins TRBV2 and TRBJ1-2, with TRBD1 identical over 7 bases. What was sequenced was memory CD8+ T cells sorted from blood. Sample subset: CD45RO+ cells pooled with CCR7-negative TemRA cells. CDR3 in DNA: TGTGCCAGCAGGGCCGGGACAGAGACTAATGGCTACACCTTC. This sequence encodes CASRAGTETNGYTF.